This passage covers 12 T cell receptor beta chains from one sample sequenced in a study of blood T cell repertoires in COVID-19. Assay used: immunoSEQ multiplex PCR; TCRdb lists only in-frame clones, some missing. This table has a few hundred thousand clones, about 91% appearing once. Sequenced sample: PBMCs or T cells enriched from blood (not recorded which). These receptors were collected from a woman aged 40 to 55 who had recovered from COVID-19.

The DNA for the CDR3 is TGTGCCAGCAGCTTATTTCCGGAGTCCTACGAGCAGTACTTC. Encoded protein: CASSLFPESYEQYF. This chain links TRBV7-9 with TRBJ2-7, with D unresolved. The germline gives CDR1 SEHNR, CDR2 FQNEAQ (reference sequence). The V end was cut by 2 bases, the J end by 1 base, with 9 bases between. This CDR3 is built from 14 residues.

This clone appeared a single time. This rearrangement joins TRBV7-8 to TRBJ2-3, with D maybe TRBD2 (7 bases). Deletions cut 8 bases from V and 1 base from J, with 16 bases between. The CDR3 has 15 amino acids. Germline V lookup: CDR1 SGHVS, CDR2 FQNEAQ. The CDR3 DNA sequence: TGTGCCAGCGTCCTGGGGGGGGGCGGCACAGATACGCAGTATTTT. As protein: CASVLGGGGTDTQYF.

This clone has only one observation. The V call is TRBV4-3, the J call TRBJ2-6; tentatively, D is TRBD1 (5 bases). Trimming stripped 1 base from V and 5 bases from J, with 15 bases between. The CDR3 length is 17 residues. Germline V lookup: CDR1 LGHNA, CDR2 YSLEER. This chain's CDR3 is CASSQAVAQGRANVLTF. The CDR3 DNA is TGCGCCAGCAGCCAAGCAGTGGCCCAGGGTCGGGCCAACGTCCTGACTTTC.

Note on this clone: This sample includes further DNA sequences coding for the same CDR3. V and J are TRBV30 and TRBJ1-1; D is ambiguous. V lost 0 bases to trimming and J lost 4 bases, with 9 bases between them. Germline V gene lookup returns CDR1 GTSNPN and CDR2 SVGIG (reference sequence). This CDR3 has 13 amino acids. Here the CDR3 DNA reads TGTGCCTGGAGTGTACGGGGAGGCACTGAAGCTTTCTTT. Its translation: CAWSVRGGTEAFF.

The chain carries TRBV30 and TRBJ1-1; D unclear. Looked up from germline, CDR1 is GTSNPN and CDR2 is SVGIG (reference sequence). Trimming removed 4 bases from V and 12 bases from J, with 21 bases in between. CDR3 size: 13 residues. The chain's CDR3 is CAWNRLWPAHPFF. Written as DNA, the CDR3 is TGTGCCTGGAACCGACTCTGGCCTGCCCATCCTTTCTTT.

V is TRBV14 and J is TRBJ1-6, with D possibly TRBD1 on 6 matching bases. The CDR3 length is 15 residues. V was trimmed by 1 base and J by 10 bases, leaving 14 bases between them. Germline values: CDR1 SGHDN, CDR2 FVKESK. The CDR3 here is CASSQGDRGISPLHF. The CDR3, as DNA: TGTGCCAGCAGCCAAGGGGATAGGGGGATCTCACCCCTCCACTTT.

The genes are TRBV7-9 and TRBJ1-4, with 8 bases lining up with TRBD1. CDR3 size: 14 residues. J was trimmed by 8 bases and V by 4 bases; bases with no gene match: 6. Germline assignment: CDR1 SEHNR and CDR2 FQNEAQ (reference sequence). The CDR3: CASSSRQGNEKLFF. The DNA for the CDR3 is TGTGCCAGCAGCTCCAGACAGGGGAACGAAAAACTGTTTTTT.

The genes are TRBV27 and TRBJ2-1; 7 bases are a match to TRBD2. The V gene end was trimmed by 4 bases and the J gene end by 8 bases; junction bases not matched to a gene: 14. CDR1 and CDR2 from the germline V gene are MNHEY and SMNVEV (reference sequence). This CDR3 has 16 residues. The CDR3 coding sequence is TGTGCCAGCAGTTCCCCGACTGCGCGGGGGATGTATGAGCAGTTCTTC. As protein: CASSSPTARGMYEQFF.

V usage is TRBV6-5 and J usage is TRBJ2-5, with 8 bases identical to TRBD1. Losses at the gene ends were 5 bases for V and 6 bases for J; bases not matched to a gene: 8. The CDR3 length is 14 residues. CDR1 is MNHEY, CDR2 SVGAGI, per germline. CDR3 in DNA: TGTGCCAGCAGTAATTCCGGGACAGGCAAGACCCAGTACTTC. It yields the protein CASSNSGTGKTQYF.

The chain links TRBV7-3 to TRBJ2-5, with TRBD2 matching over 9 bases. The V and J ends lost 5 bases and 5 bases, in that order; junction bases with no gene match: 3. Per the germline V gene, CDR1 is SGHTA and CDR2 is FQGTGA. This CDR3 has 13 residues. CDR3 DNA: TGTGCCAGCAGCCGGAGCGGGGGGGAGACCCAGTACTTC. It encodes CASSRSGGETQYF.

This chain links TRBV28 with TRBJ1-2, with 7 nucleotides matching TRBD1. The CDR3 covers 12 residues. Trimming cost V 7 bases and J 7 bases; bases outside gene matches: 6. CDR1 and CDR2 (germline): MDHEN, SYDVKM. CDR3 nucleotide sequence: TGTGCCAGCATTAAACAGGGGTTTGGCTACACCTTC. Encoded protein: CASIKQGFGYTF.

This sequence joins TRBV10-3 and TRBJ1-2; 7 bases agree with TRBD1. Germline CDR1 reads ENHRY; CDR2 reads SYGVKD. The junction had 5 bases not matched to a gene; V was cut back by 10 bases and J by 0 bases. This CDR3 has 13 residues. The CDR3 spells CATRDSPNYGYTF. The CDR3 region has the DNA TGTGCCACCCGGGACAGCCCTAACTATGGCTACACCTTC.